This paragraph covers one T cell receptor (beta chain) sequence. The data belong to a study of T cell changes during pregnancy in multiple sclerosis. The protocol was immunoSEQ multiplex PCR, while the TCRdb copy is restricted to in-frame clones and leaves out a portion. The sample holds about 41,000 clones, roughly nine tenths seen once. CDR3 length: 17 amino acids. V lost 1 base and J lost 3; bases outside the gene matches: 5. The germline gives CDR1 SGHNT, CDR2 YENEEA. J is TRBJ2-2 and V is TRBV11-3; 10 bases align to TRBD2. The receptor comes from a female donor with multiple sclerosis, enrolled in a pregnancy study. The specimen was CD4+ T cells from peripheral blood mononuclear cells, collected in the first trimester of pregnancy. DNA for the CDR3: TGTGCCAGCAGCTTAGGGAACCTAGCGGGAGACACCGGGGAGCTGTTTTTT. Its translation: CASSLGNLAGDTGELFF.